This T cell receptor beta chain appears in the sequencing data of a study of cytomegalovirus exposure and HLA in healthy donors. The germline V gene has CDR1 SSHAT and CDR2 FNYEAQ (reference sequence). The V segment lost 5 bases and the J segment 3 bases; nucleotides outside the gene matches: 6. The CDR3 totals 15 residues. The study ran its PCR with 60 Vbeta and 13 Jbeta primers. The protocol was immunoSEQ multiplex PCR, while the TCRdb copy is restricted to in-frame clones and leaves out a portion. The sample has some 180,000 clones, roughly nine tenths seen once. This clonotype was obtained from a girl under two years old in good health and CMV-seronegative. The sequencing sample was made of PBMCs. The V call is TRBV7-7, the J call TRBJ2-3; 9 nucleotides align to TRBD2. This CDR3 is CASSLSSGATDTQYF. For the CDR3, the DNA is TGTGCCAGCAGCCTTTCTAGCGGGGCTACAGATACGCAGTATTTT.